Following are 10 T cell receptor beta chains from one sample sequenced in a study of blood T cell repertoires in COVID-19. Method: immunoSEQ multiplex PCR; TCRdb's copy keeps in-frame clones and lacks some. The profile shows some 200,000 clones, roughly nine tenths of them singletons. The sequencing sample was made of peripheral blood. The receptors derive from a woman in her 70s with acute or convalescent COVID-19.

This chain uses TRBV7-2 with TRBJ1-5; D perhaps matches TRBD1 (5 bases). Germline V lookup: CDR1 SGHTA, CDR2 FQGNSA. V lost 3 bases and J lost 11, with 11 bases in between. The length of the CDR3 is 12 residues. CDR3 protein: CASSFLQEAQHF. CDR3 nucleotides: TGTGCCAGCAGCTTTCTACAGGAAGCCCAGCATTTT.

This CDR3 reads CASSEYRDQPQHF. The DNA of the CDR3 is TGTGCCAGCAGTGAGTACAGAGATCAGCCCCAGCATTTT. The genes are TRBV2 and TRBJ1-5; no definite D call. Germline V lookup: CDR1 SNHLY, CDR2 FYNNEI. The V gene lost 3 bases and the J gene lost 5 bases, with 8 bases spanning the gap. The CDR3 contains 13 residues.

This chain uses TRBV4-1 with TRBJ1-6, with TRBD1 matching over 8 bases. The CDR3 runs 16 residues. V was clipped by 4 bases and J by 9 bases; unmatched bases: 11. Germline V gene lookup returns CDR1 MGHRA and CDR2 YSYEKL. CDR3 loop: CASSRPTTGAFSPLHF. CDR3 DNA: TGCGCCAGCAGCCGGCCAACGACAGGGGCGTTTTCACCCCTCCACTTT.

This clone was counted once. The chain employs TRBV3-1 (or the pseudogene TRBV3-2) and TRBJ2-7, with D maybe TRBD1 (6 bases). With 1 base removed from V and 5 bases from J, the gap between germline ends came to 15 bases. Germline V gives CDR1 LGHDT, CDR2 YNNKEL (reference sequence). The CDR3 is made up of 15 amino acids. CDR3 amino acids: CASSQGGSGANEQYF. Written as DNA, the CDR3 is TGTGCCAGCAGCCAAGGAGGGTCAGGGGCCAACGAGCAGTACTTC.

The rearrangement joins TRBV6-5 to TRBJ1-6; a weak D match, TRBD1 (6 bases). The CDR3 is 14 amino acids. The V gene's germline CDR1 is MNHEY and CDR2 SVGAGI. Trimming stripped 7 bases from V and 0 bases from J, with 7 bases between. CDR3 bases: TGTGCCAGCACAGGGGACTCCTATAATTCACCCCTCCACTTT. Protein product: CASTGDSYNSPLHF.

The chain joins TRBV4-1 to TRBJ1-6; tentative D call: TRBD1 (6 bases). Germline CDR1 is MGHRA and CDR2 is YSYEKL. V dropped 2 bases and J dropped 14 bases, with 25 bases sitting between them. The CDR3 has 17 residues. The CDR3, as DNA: TGCGCCAGCAGCCAATTGGGGGCAGCGGGGTCTAAGTCGGCCCTCCACTTT. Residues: CASSQLGAAGSKSALHF.

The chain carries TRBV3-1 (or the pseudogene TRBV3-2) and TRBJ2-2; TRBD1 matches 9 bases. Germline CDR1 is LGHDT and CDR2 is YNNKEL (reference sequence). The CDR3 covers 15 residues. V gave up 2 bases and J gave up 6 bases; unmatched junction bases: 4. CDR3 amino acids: CASSQNRGPAGELFF. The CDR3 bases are TGTGCCAGCAGCCAAAACAGGGGGCCTGCCGGGGAGCTGTTTTTT.

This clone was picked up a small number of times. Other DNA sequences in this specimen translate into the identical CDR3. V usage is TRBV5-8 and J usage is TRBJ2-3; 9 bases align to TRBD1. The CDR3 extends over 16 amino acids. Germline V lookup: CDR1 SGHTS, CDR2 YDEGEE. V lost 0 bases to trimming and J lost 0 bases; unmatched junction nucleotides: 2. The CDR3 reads CASSLGGTGSTDTQYF. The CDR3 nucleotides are TGTGCCAGCAGCTTGGGGGGGACAGGGAGCACAGATACGCAGTATTTT.

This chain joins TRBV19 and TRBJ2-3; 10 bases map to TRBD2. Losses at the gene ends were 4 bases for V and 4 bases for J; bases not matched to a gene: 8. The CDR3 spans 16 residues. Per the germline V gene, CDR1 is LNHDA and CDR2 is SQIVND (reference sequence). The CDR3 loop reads CASSRVAGGRSDTQYF. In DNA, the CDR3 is TGTGCCAGTAGTAGAGTAGCGGGGGGTCGGTCAGATACGCAGTATTTT.

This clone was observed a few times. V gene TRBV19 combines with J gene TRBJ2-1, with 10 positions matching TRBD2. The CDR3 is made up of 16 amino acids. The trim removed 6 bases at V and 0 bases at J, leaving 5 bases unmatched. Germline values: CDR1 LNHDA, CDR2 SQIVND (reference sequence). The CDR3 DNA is TGTGCCAGTAGACCCGCTAGCGGGAGCTCCTACAATGAGCAGTTCTTC. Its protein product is CASRPASGSSYNEQFF.